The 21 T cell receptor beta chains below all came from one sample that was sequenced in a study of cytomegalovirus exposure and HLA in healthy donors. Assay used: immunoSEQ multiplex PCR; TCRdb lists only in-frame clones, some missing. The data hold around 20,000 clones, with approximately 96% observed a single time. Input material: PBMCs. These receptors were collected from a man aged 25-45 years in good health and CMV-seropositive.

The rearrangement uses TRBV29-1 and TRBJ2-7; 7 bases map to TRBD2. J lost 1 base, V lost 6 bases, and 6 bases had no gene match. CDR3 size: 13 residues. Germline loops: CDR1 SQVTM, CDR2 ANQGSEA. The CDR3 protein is CSVGTKISYEQYF. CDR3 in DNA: TGCAGCGTCGGGACTAAGATTTCCTACGAGCAGTACTTC.

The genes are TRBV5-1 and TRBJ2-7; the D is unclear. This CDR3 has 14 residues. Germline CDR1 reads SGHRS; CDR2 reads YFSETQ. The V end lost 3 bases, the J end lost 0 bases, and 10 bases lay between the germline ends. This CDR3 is CASSYSGGSYEQYF. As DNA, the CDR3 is TGCGCCAGCAGCTATAGTGGTGGCTCCTACGAGCAGTACTTC.

This CDR3 reads CASSLRQGGSGYTF. CDR3 bases: TGCGCCAGCAGCTTGAGGCAGGGGGGTTCTGGCTACACCTTC. The rearrangement joins TRBV5-1 to TRBJ1-2, with 7 bases aligning to TRBD1. Germline CDR1 reads SGHRS; CDR2 reads YFSETQ. V shed 1 base, J shed 7 bases, and the junction held 7 bases outside the gene matches. The CDR3 contains 14 residues.

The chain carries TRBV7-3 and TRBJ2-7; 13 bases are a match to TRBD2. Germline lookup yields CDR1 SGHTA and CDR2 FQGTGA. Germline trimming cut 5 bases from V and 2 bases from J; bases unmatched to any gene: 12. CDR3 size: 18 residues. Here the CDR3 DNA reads TGTGCCAGCAGCCCGAGCGGGCAGGGGACTAGCGGGACCTACGAGCAGTACTTC. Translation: CASSPSGQGTSGTYEQYF.

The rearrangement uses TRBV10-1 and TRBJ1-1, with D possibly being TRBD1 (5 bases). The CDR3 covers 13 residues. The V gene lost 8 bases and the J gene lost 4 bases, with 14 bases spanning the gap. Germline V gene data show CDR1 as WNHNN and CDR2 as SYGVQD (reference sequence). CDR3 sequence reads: CASQGTSATEAFF. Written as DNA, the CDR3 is TGCGCCAGCCAGGGAACATCCGCCACTGAAGCTTTCTTT.

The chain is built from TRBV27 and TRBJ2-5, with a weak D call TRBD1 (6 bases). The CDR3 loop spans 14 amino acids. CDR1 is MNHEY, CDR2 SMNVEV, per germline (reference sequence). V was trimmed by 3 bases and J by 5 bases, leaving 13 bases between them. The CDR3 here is CASSFQGMGETQYF. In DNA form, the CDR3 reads TGTGCCAGCAGTTTTCAGGGGATGGGGGAGACCCAGTACTTC.

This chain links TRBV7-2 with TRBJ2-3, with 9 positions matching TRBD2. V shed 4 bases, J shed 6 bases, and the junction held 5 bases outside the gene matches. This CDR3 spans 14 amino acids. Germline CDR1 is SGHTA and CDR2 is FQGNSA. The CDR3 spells CASSSGLATDTQYF. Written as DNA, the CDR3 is TGTGCCAGCAGCTCGGGACTAGCTACGGATACGCAGTATTTT.

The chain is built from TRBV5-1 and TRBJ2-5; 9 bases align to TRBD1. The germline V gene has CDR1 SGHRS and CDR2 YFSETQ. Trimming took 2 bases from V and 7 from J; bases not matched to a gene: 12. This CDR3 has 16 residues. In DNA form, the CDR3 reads TGCGCCAGCAGCTTACCGGGACAGGGATCTGGGGGGACCCAGTACTTC. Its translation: CASSLPGQGSGGTQYF.

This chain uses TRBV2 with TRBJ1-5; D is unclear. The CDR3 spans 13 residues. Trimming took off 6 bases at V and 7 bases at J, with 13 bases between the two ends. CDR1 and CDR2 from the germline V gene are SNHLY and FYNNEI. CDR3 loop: CASRDDMGQPQHF. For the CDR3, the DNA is TGTGCCAGCAGAGACGACATGGGCCAGCCCCAGCATTTT.

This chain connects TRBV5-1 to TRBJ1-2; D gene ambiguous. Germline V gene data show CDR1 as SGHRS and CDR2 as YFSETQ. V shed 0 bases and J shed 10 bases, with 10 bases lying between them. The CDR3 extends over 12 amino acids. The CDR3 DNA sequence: TGCGCCAGCAGCTTGGTCCCGGGAGACTACACCTTC. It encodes CASSLVPGDYTF.

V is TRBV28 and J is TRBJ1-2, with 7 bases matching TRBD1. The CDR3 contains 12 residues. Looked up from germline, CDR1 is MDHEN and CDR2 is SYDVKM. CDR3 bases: TGTGCTTGTTTAGAGACAGGGAACGGCTACACCTTC. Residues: CACLETGNGYTF.

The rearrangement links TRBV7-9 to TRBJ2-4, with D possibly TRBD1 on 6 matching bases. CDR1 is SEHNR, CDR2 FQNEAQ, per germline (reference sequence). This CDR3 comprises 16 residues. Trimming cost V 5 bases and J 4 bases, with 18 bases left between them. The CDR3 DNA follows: TGTGCCAGCAGCCAATTAGGGGTGGGGGCTAAAAACATTCAGTACTTC. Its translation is CASSQLGVGAKNIQYF.

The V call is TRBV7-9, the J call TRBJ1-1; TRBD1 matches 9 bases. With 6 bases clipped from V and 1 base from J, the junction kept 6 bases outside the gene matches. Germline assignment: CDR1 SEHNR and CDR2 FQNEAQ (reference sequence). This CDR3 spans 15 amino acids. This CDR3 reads CASSPGQGRNTEAFF. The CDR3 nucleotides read TGTGCCAGCAGTCCCGGACAGGGGAGGAACACTGAAGCTTTCTTT.

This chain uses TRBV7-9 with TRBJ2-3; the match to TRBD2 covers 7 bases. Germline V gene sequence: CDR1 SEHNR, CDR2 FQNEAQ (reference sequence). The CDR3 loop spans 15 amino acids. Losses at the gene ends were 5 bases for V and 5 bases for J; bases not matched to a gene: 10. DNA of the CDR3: TGTGCCAGCAGCGAGTTCCGGGAGGATGGAGATACGCAGTATTTT. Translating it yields CASSEFREDGDTQYF. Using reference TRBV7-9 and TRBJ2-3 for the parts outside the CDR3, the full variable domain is DTGVSQNPRHKITKRGQNVTFRCDPISEHNRLYWYRQTLGQGPEFLTYFQNEAQLEKSRLLSDRFSAERPKGSFSTLEIQRTEQGDSAMYLCASSEFREDGDTQYFGPGTRLTVL.

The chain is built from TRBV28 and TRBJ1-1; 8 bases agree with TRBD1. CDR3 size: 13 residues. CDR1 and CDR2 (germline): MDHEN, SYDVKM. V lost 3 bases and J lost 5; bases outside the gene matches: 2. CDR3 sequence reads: CASSLDRVTEAFF. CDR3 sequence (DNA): TGTGCCAGCAGTTTGGACAGGGTTACTGAAGCTTTCTTT.

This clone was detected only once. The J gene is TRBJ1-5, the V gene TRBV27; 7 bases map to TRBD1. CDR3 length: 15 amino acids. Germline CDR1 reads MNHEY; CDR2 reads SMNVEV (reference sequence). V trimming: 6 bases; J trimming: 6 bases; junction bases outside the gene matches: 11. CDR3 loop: CASSSQGGQSQPQHF. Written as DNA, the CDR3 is TGTGCCAGCAGCTCGCAGGGGGGACAAAGTCAGCCCCAGCATTTT.

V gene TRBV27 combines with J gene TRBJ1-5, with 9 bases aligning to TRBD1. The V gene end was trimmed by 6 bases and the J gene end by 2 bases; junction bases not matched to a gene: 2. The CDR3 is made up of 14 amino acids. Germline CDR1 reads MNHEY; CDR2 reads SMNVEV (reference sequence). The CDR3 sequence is CASRRQGGNQPQHF. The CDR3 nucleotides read TGTGCCAGCAGGAGACAGGGGGGCAATCAGCCCCAGCATTTT.

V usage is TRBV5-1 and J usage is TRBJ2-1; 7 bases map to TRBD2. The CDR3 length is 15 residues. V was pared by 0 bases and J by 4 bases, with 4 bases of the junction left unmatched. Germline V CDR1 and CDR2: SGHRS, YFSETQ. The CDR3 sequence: CASSLGASGYNEQFF. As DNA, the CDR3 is TGCGCCAGCAGCTTGGGGGCTAGCGGATACAATGAGCAGTTCTTC.

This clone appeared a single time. DNA of the CDR3: TGTGCCAGCAGTTTCAGTTACTCTGGAAACACCATATATTTT. Its translation: CASSFSYSGNTIYF. V usage is TRBV28 and J usage is TRBJ1-3; D not resolved. CDR1 MDHEN and CDR2 SYDVKM come from the germline V gene. The CDR3 consists of 14 residues. V was clipped by 3 bases and J by 0 bases, with 6 bases between them.

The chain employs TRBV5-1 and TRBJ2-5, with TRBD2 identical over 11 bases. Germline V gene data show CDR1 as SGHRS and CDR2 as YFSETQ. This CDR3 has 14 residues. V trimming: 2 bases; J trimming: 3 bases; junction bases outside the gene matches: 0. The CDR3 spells CASSLLAGEETQYF. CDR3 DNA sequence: TGCGCCAGCAGCTTACTAGCGGGAGAAGAGACCCAGTACTTC.

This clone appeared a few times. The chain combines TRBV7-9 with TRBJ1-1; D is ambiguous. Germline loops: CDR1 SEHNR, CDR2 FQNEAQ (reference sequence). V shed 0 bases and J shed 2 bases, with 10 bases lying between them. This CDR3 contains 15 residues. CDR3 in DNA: TGTGCCAGCAGCTTAGCGAGGGATTATAACACTGAAGCTTTCTTT. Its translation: CASSLARDYNTEAFF.